The next 23 T cell receptor beta chains were all read from a single sample in a study of CD8 T cells in ankylosing spondylitis. General study results and limits: About 8 highly homologous variants made up a TCR beta motif that seemed to typify ankylosing spondylitis blood.

TCRdb fed the 5' RACE reads into MiXCR, producing one record per CDR3 protein. The sample gives around 390,000 distinct CDR3 sequences, 20% to 25% of which show up once; roughly 16% is in the top ten. These receptors' antigens are unknown. Sample: blood, either unsorted or a sorted T cell fraction (not recorded which). Receptor source: a male donor with ankylosing spondylitis.

The chain couples TRBV20-1 to TRBJ2-1, with D maybe TRBD1 (5 bases). Trimming pared 1 base from V and 8 bases from J, leaving 15 bases between. This CDR3 is built from 14 residues. Germline V gene sequence: CDR1 DFQATT, CDR2 SNEGSKA (reference sequence). CDR3 sequence (DNA): TGCAGTGCTAGAGTCTCAGGGAATAAAGATGAGCAGTTCTTC. It is translated as CSARVSGNKDEQFF.

The chain has TRBV5-4 and TRBJ2-1; unclear D gene. The CDR3 runs to 14 residues. V was cut by 4 bases and J by 2 bases, with 10 bases left in between. Per germline, CDR1 SGHNT and CDR2 YYREEE (reference sequence). The CDR3 coding sequence is TGTGCCAGCAGCGCGGTAGGCACCTACAATGAGCAGTTCTTC. The encoded protein is CASSAVGTYNEQFF. The whole variable domain, remainder taken from reference TRBV5-4 and TRBJ2-1, is ETGVTQSPTHLIKTRGQQVTLRCSSQSGHNTVSWYQQALGQGPQFIFQYYREEENGRGNFPPRFSGLQFPNYSSELNVNALELDDSALYLCASSAVGTYNEQFFGPGTRLTVL.

This chain connects TRBV2 to TRBJ2-1, with 7 bases lining up with TRBD2. The CDR3 length is 15 residues. Trimming at V came to 6 bases and at J to 5 bases, leaving 10 bases not matched to a gene. Germline CDR1 and CDR2: SNHLY and FYNNEI. Written as DNA, the CDR3 is TGTGCCAGCAGGGGAGCCGGCGGGGGAAACAATGAGCAGTTCTTC. This encodes CASRGAGGGNNEQFF.

This clonotype occurred many times. J is TRBJ1-2 and V is TRBV20-1; D is possibly TRBD1 (6 bases). The germline V and J ends were trimmed by 3 bases and 8 bases, with 13 bases remaining between them. There are 12 residues in the CDR3. Germline lookup yields CDR1 DFQATT and CDR2 SNEGSKA (reference sequence). The CDR3 sequence: CSASRQDDGYTF. Here the CDR3 DNA reads TGCAGTGCTAGTAGACAGGACGACGGCTACACCTTC.

This clonotype was observed a handful of times. This rearrangement joins TRBV9 to TRBJ2-1; 7 bases are shared with TRBD2. V shed 3 bases and J 9 bases; nucleotides not matched to a gene: 9. Germline V gene sequence: CDR1 SGDLS, CDR2 YYNGEE. The CDR3 runs 14 residues. In nucleotides, the CDR3 is TGTGCCAGCAGCGCGACTAGCTTAGCCGGTGAGCAGTTCTTC. This sequence encodes CASSATSLAGEQFF.

This clonotype came up a few times. The rearrangement joins TRBV20-1 to TRBJ2-3; the D is unclear. Trimming took off 6 bases at V and 5 bases at J, with 9 bases between the two ends. The CDR3 is made up of 11 amino acids. Per germline, CDR1 DFQATT and CDR2 SNEGSKA (reference sequence). The CDR3 is CSATLGDTQYF. The CDR3 nucleotides are TGCAGTGCCACCTTAGGAGATACGCAGTATTTT.

CDR3 residues: CASSFYHLAGFSYEQYF. CDR3 in DNA: TGTGCCAGCAGTTTCTACCATCTAGCGGGATTCTCCTACGAGCAGTACTTC. The genes are TRBV6-2 or TRBV6-3 and TRBJ2-7; TRBD2 matches at 9 bases. CDR3 size: 17 residues. The V gene's germline CDR1 is MNHEY and CDR2 SVGEGT. The junction had 10 bases not matched to a gene; V was cut back by 4 bases and J by 0 bases.

This clonotype was detected only a few times. The V and J genes are TRBV7-9 and TRBJ1-1; maybe TRBD1 (5 bases). This CDR3 has 14 amino acids. In germline, CDR1 is SEHNR, CDR2 FQNEAQ (reference sequence). Trimming removed 3 bases at V and 2 bases at J, with 10 bases between. The CDR3 DNA reads TGTGCCAGCAGCTTCCACAGGAGTAACACTGAAGCTTTCTTT. It yields the protein CASSFHRSNTEAFF.

This chain joins TRBV5-6 and TRBJ1-6; 11 nucleotides agree with TRBD1. CDR3 length equals 16 residues. Germline V gives CDR1 SGHDT, CDR2 YYEEEE. V was pared by 0 bases and J by 6 bases, with 2 bases of the junction left unmatched. The DNA of the CDR3 is TGTGCCAGCAGCTTGGCCGGGACAGGGGGTAATTCACCCCTCCACTTT. Translation: CASSLAGTGGNSPLHF.

The rearrangement joins TRBV12-3 or TRBV12-4 to TRBJ2-3, with TRBD2 identical over 7 bases. This CDR3 is built from 13 residues. Trimming at V came to 6 bases and at J to 7 bases, leaving 7 bases not matched to a gene. The chain's CDR3 is CASSPGGGYTQYF. CDR3 DNA sequence: TGTGCCAGCAGCCCGGGGGGAGGATATACGCAGTATTTT.

V usage is TRBV29-1 and J usage is TRBJ2-2; 10 bases line up with TRBD1. Germline V gene lookup returns CDR1 SQVTM and CDR2 ANQGSEA. The CDR3 contains 17 residues. Trimming took 4 bases from V and 6 from J; bases not matched to a gene: 14. CDR3 nucleotide sequence: TGCAGCGTTGTTTGGACAGGGGGATTTGGTTTGGCCGGGGAGCTGTTTTTT. Residues: CSVVWTGGFGLAGELFF.

The sample holds a few counts of this clonotype. The rearrangement uses TRBV18 and TRBJ2-5; D uncertain. V was cut by 2 bases and J by 4 bases, with 5 bases left in between. This CDR3 comprises 12 residues. CDR1 is KGHSH and CDR2 is LQKENI in the germline V gene. The CDR3 sequence is CASSPISETQYF. The CDR3 DNA follows: TGTGCCAGCTCACCAATATCAGAGACCCAGTACTTC.

In its sample, this clonotype was seen many times. V is TRBV13 and J is TRBJ2-4, with D perhaps matching TRBD1 (6 bases). The CDR3 totals 12 residues. V shed 4 bases and J shed 7 bases, with 8 bases lying between them. Germline V gives CDR1 PRHDT, CDR2 FYEKMQ (reference sequence). The CDR3 bases are TGTGCCAGCAGCTACCAGGGGAACATTCAGTACTTC. Its translation is CASSYQGNIQYF.

This clonotype has just a few counts. The chain uses TRBV2 and TRBJ1-1; D is perhaps TRBD1 (5 bases). The V gene lost 8 bases and the J gene lost 4 bases, with 11 bases spanning the gap. CDR1 is SNHLY, CDR2 FYNNEI, per germline. The CDR3 has 12 amino acids. CDR3 sequence (DNA): TGTGCCAGCGGCCGGGGCCCCACTGAAGCTTTCTTT. Residues: CASGRGPTEAFF. The full variable domain, rest sourced from reference TRBV2 and TRBJ1-1, is EPEVTQTPSHQVTQMGQEVILRCVPISNHLYFYWYRQILGQKVEFLVSFYNNEISEKSEIFDDQFSVERPDGSNFTLKIRSTKLEDSAMYFCASGRGPTEAFFGQGTRLTVV.

The chain joins TRBV19 to TRBJ2-6; D perhaps matches TRBD1 (6 bases). Trimming left V 1 base short and J 0 bases short, with 7 bases between. This CDR3 region has 16 residues. Germline V gene lookup returns CDR1 LNHDA and CDR2 SQIVND (reference sequence). The chain's CDR3 is CASSIGQASGANVLTF. In DNA form, the CDR3 reads TGTGCCAGTAGTATAGGACAGGCCTCTGGGGCCAACGTCCTGACTTTC.

The chain is built from TRBV10-3 and TRBJ1-5; D remains ambiguous. This CDR3 is built from 12 residues. The V and J ends lost 4 bases and 3 bases respectively, with 4 bases between them. Germline V gene sequence: CDR1 ENHRY, CDR2 SYGVKD. Here the CDR3 reads CAISAFNQPQHF. CDR3 sequence (DNA): TGTGCCATCAGTGCGTTCAATCAGCCCCAGCATTTT.

The chain is built from TRBV3-1 and TRBJ2-7, with a weak D call TRBD2 (6 bases). The CDR3 loop spans 15 amino acids. V dropped 0 bases and J dropped 0 bases, with 9 bases sitting between them. Germline CDR1 and CDR2: LGHDT and YNNKEL (reference sequence). CDR3 sequence: CASSQDPSASYEQYF. The CDR3 DNA follows: TGTGCCAGCAGCCAAGATCCTAGCGCCTCCTACGAGCAGTACTTC.

This clonotype was seen many times. The rearrangement uses TRBV19 and TRBJ1-3; D gene ambiguous. Germline V CDR1 and CDR2: LNHDA, SQIVND (reference sequence). Trimming stripped 4 bases from V and 0 bases from J, with 13 bases between. The CDR3 length is 16 residues. In DNA form, the CDR3 reads TGTGCCAGTAGTACACTCATCGCATTCTCTGGAAACACCATATATTTT. Translating it yields CASSTLIAFSGNTIYF.

The chain links TRBV30 to TRBJ2-5; D is undetermined. The germline V gene encodes CDR1 GTSNPN and CDR2 SVGIG (reference sequence). V gave up 2 bases and J gave up 4 bases, with 8 bases separating them. CDR3 size: 12 residues. The CDR3 here is CAWSIGRETQYF. The CDR3 DNA reads TGTGCCTGGAGTATCGGTAGAGAGACCCAGTACTTC.

V usage is TRBV12-3 or TRBV12-4 and J usage is TRBJ2-2, with 7 bases matching TRBD1. CDR3 length equals 13 residues. Trimming cost V 7 bases and J 4 bases; bases outside gene matches: 3. DNA for the CDR3: TGTGCCAGCAATCACAGGGGCACCGGGGAGCTGTTTTTT. It specifies CASNHRGTGELFF.

A note on this clonotype: A junction boundary mismatches the germline segment, possibly from a read error. This chain joins TRBV12-3 or TRBV12-4 and TRBJ2-4, with TRBD1 matching over 7 bases. The CDR3 has 12 amino acids. The CDR3 nucleotides are TGTGCCAGCAGTTTGGCCGACTTAAAGGGGGCGTTC. It yields the protein CASSLADLKGAF.

The rearrangement uses TRBV20-1 and TRBJ2-7; 7 bases fit TRBD2. Germline lookup yields CDR1 DFQATT and CDR2 SNEGSKA (reference sequence). The CDR3 is 16 amino acids. Trimming removed 5 bases from V and 4 bases from J; junction bases left unmatched: 17. DNA of the CDR3: TGCAGTGCTCCAAATATCTTGGGAGGGCCTTCTTACGAGCAGTACTTC. Translation: CSAPNILGGPSYEQYF.

This clonotype has a handful of counts. The genes are TRBV7-9 and TRBJ2-3, with 12 bases matching TRBD2. V was pared by 4 bases and J by 8 bases, with 10 bases of the junction left unmatched. The CDR3 extends over 16 amino acids. Germline CDR1 reads SEHNR; CDR2 reads FQNEAQ (reference sequence). CDR3 coding DNA: TGTGCCAGCAGCTACCCCACTAGCGGGAGGTCTAGTACGCAGTATTTT. It translates to CASSYPTSGRSSTQYF.